The next 20 T cell receptor beta chains were all read from a single sample in a study of T cells in Graves' hyperthyroidism and ophthalmopathy. Researchers amplified the TCR beta CDR3 regions from RNA transcripts. The HTBI set primed first-round TCR CDR3 RT-PCR. TCRdb reanalysed the multiplex PCR reads using MiXCR and keeps one entry per CDR3 protein. The sample lists 90,000 to 120,000 distinct CDR3 sequences, about a sixth occurring once. The sample consisted of blood. These receptor sequences come from a woman aged 45 to 65 with Graves' hyperthyroidism.

This chain joins TRBV2 and TRBJ1-2, with D uncertain. V was trimmed by 3 bases and J by 6 bases, leaving 8 bases between them. Germline-derived CDR1 and CDR2 are SNHLY and FYNNEI. The CDR3 spans 12 residues. The CDR3 protein is CASSDSYDGYTF. DNA for the CDR3: TGTGCCAGCAGTGATTCGTACGATGGCTACACCTTC.

This clonotype was seen a handful of times. The V gene is TRBV5-1, the J gene TRBJ2-2, with D hard to call. The CDR3 extends over 14 amino acids. The germline V and J ends were trimmed by 2 bases and 3 bases, with 8 bases remaining between them. CDR1 SGHRS and CDR2 YFSETQ come from the germline V gene. The CDR3 DNA reads as TGCGCCAGCAGCTTTCTTCAGTACACCGGGGAGCTGTTTTTT. Protein sequence: CASSFLQYTGELFF.

At least ten counts were recorded for this clonotype. This chain links TRBV28 with TRBJ2-4; 11 bases are shared with TRBD2. The CDR3 consists of 16 residues. Germline V gene data show CDR1 as MDHEN and CDR2 as SYDVKM. Losses at the gene ends were 10 bases for V and 3 bases for J; bases not matched to a gene: 11. As DNA, the CDR3 is TGTGCCACCACAGGGACTAGCGGACGTCACAAAAACATTCAGTACTTC. It yields the protein CATTGTSGRHKNIQYF.

This clonotype has ten or more counts. This chain links TRBV5-6 with TRBJ1-2; 12 bases agree with TRBD1. Germline V CDR1 and CDR2: SGHDT, YYEEEE. The CDR3 is made up of 18 amino acids. After removal of 0 bases from V and 6 bases from J, the junction contained 12 bases not matched to a gene. CDR3 in amino acids: CASSLGPHGTGGAHGYTF. DNA for the CDR3: TGTGCCAGCAGCTTGGGTCCCCACGGGACAGGGGGCGCCCATGGCTACACCTTC. The variable domain in full, completed from reference TRBV5-6 and TRBJ1-2, reads DAGVTQSPTHLIKTRGQQVTLRCSPKSGHDTVSWYQQALGQGPQFIFQYYEEEERQRGNFPDRFSGHQFPNYSSELNVNALLLGDSALYLCASSLGPHGTGGAHGYTFGSGTRLTVV.

This clonotype was observed at least ten times. This chain connects TRBV5-1 to TRBJ2-2; D ambiguous. With 0 bases removed from V and 2 bases from J, the gap between germline ends came to 5 bases. The CDR3 is made up of 14 amino acids. Per germline, CDR1 SGHRS and CDR2 YFSETQ. CDR3 sequence: CASSLGRNTGELFF. As DNA, the CDR3 is TGCGCCAGCAGCTTGGGACGCAACACCGGGGAGCTGTTTTTT.

Ten or more counts support this clonotype. The genes are TRBV28 and TRBJ2-7; unclear D gene. The V gene's germline CDR1 is MDHEN and CDR2 SYDVKM. Trimming stripped 4 bases from V and 7 bases from J, with 11 bases between. This CDR3 is built from 12 residues. For the CDR3, the DNA is TGTGCCAGCAGTTCTATTCCGAGGGAGCAGTACTTC. This translates into CASSSIPREQYF.

The rearrangement uses TRBV20-1 and TRBJ2-7, with 8 positions matching TRBD1. The V and J ends lost 0 bases and 5 bases, in that order; junction bases with no gene match: 9. CDR1 and CDR2 (germline): DFQATT, SNEGSKA (reference sequence). The CDR3 totals 15 residues. This CDR3 reads CSARDEHRGVNEQYF. Here the CDR3 DNA reads TGCAGTGCTAGAGATGAACACAGGGGGGTTAACGAGCAGTACTTC.

This clonotype came up many times. This sequence joins TRBV28 and TRBJ2-1; tentatively, D is TRBD2 (6 bases). The CDR3 has 16 residues. V shed 6 bases and J shed 2 bases, with 17 bases lying between them. Germline values: CDR1 MDHEN, CDR2 SYDVKM. The CDR3 DNA reads TGTGCCAGCAGCCGGGGGACCGGGAGACCCTACAATGAGCAGTTCTTC. Translated, it gives CASSRGTGRPYNEQFF.

This chain connects TRBV6-2 or TRBV6-3 to TRBJ1-3, with no clear D. This CDR3 is built from 12 residues. CDR1 and CDR2 (germline): MNHEY, SVGEGT. Trimming left V 10 bases short and J 0 bases short, with 7 bases between. CDR3: CATQSSGNTIYF. The DNA for the CDR3 is TGTGCCACTCAGAGCTCTGGAAACACCATATATTTT.

This clonotype was counted many times. V usage is TRBV6-1 and J usage is TRBJ1-1; TRBD1 might be the D (5 bases). Trimming took 8 bases from V and 4 from J, leaving 11 bases between them. CDR3 size: 12 residues. Germline V lookup: CDR1 MNHNS, CDR2 SASEGT. CDR3 loop: CASSMDITEAFF. CDR3 in DNA: TGTGCCAGCTCCATGGACATCACTGAAGCTTTCTTT.

This clonotype showed up just a few times. The rearrangement joins TRBV29-1 to TRBJ2-3; D gene uncertain. With the DNA end fitting TRBJ1-5 better, the J assignment may be wrong. CDR3 length: 14 amino acids. CDR1 SQVTM and CDR2 ANQGSEA come from the germline V gene. The CDR3 DNA is TGCAGCGTTGGTTCGTGGACTCTAACAGATACGCAGCATTTT. Protein product: CSVGSWTLTDTQHF.

The sample holds many counts of this clonotype. The chain recombines TRBV4-2 with TRBJ2-7; D may be TRBD2 (5 bases). The germline CDR1 and CDR2 sequences are LGHNA and YNFKEQ. The CDR3 consists of 16 residues. V gave up 4 bases and J gave up 1 base, with 17 bases separating them. CDR3 region: CASSPSSYSDSYEQYF. CDR3 in DNA: TGTGCCAGCAGCCCCTCCTCCTATAGCGATTCCTACGAGCAGTACTTC.

In its sample, this clonotype was seen many times. This chain links TRBV10-3 with TRBJ2-2; possibly TRBD1 for D (6 bases). The CDR3 totals 13 residues. V was cut by 10 bases and J by 7 bases, with 16 bases left in between. Germline-derived CDR1 and CDR2 are ENHRY and SYGVKD. CDR3 in amino acids: CATNRERNGELFF. DNA of the CDR3: TGTGCCACCAACAGGGAGAGGAACGGGGAGCTGTTTTTT.

This clonotype was picked up many times. This chain connects TRBV5-1 to TRBJ1-2, with 11 bases fitting TRBD1. CDR3 size: 17 residues. Germline CDR1 SGHRS, CDR2 YFSETQ. J was trimmed by 4 bases and V by 4 bases; bases with no gene match: 12. CDR3 region: CASSPNPPGTGGYGYTF. CDR3 bases: TGCGCCAGCAGCCCTAATCCACCCGGGACAGGGGGCTATGGCTACACCTTC.

This clonotype has ten or more counts. The chain uses TRBV6-1 and TRBJ2-1; D is undetermined. The germline CDR1 and CDR2 sequences are MNHNS and SASEGT. Deletions cut 3 bases from V and 9 bases from J, with 15 bases between. The length of the CDR3 is 14 residues. The CDR3 spells CASSDGFSFSEQFF. The CDR3, as DNA: TGTGCCAGCAGTGACGGTTTTAGCTTTAGTGAGCAGTTCTTC.

This clonotype was counted at least ten times. This rearrangement joins TRBV5-1 to TRBJ2-7; 7 nucleotides align to TRBD2. CDR1 SGHRS and CDR2 YFSETQ come from the germline V gene. CDR3 length: 15 amino acids. V shed 2 bases, J shed 5 bases, and the junction held 10 bases outside the gene matches. The CDR3 spells CASSLGGRTVDEQYF. DNA for the CDR3: TGCGCCAGCAGCTTAGGCGGGAGAACGGTCGACGAGCAGTACTTC.

In this sample, this clonotype turned up many times. This rearrangement joins TRBV7-2 to TRBJ2-6, with D unclear. V shed 5 bases and J shed 0 bases, with 8 bases lying between them. This CDR3 contains 15 residues. Germline lookup yields CDR1 SGHTA and CDR2 FQGNSA. The CDR3 reads CASSLSYSGANVLTF. CDR3 sequence (DNA): TGTGCCAGCAGCCTTAGCTACTCTGGGGCCAACGTCCTGACTTTC.

This clonotype has a count of ten or more. The chain employs TRBV5-1 and TRBJ1-4; D is ambiguous. Germline V gene lookup returns CDR1 SGHRS and CDR2 YFSETQ. V lost 8 bases and J 0 bases, leaving 11 bases between the germline ends. This CDR3 region has 14 residues. The CDR3 loop reads CASSGDSTNEKLFF. DNA for the CDR3: TGCGCCAGTTCCGGTGATTCAACTAATGAAAAACTGTTTTTT.

The CDR3 sequence is CASSGDRPTIGGYTF. The DNA for the CDR3 is TGTGCCAGCAGCGGAGACAGGCCCACTATTGGGGGCTACACCTTC. This chain joins TRBV28 and TRBJ1-2; maybe TRBD1 (6 bases). Germline CDR1 MDHEN, CDR2 SYDVKM. This CDR3 spans 15 amino acids. Trimming shortened V by 6 bases and J by 8 bases, and 22 bases separated the two germline ends.

This clonotype was seen at least ten times. The genes are TRBV4-1 and TRBJ2-7; D unclear. CDR1 MGHRA and CDR2 YSYEKL come from the germline V gene. Trimming removed 1 base at V and 3 bases at J, with 13 bases between. This CDR3 is built from 15 residues. CDR3 coding DNA: TGCGCCAGCAGCCAAGCCCTCACGGGCAACTACGAGCAGTACGTC. Translating it yields CASSQALTGNYEQYV.